This T cell receptor beta chain was profiled in a study of T cells after yellow fever vaccination. Turning to the study itself: Fractions containing few cells were prepared with SMART-Seq v4 Ultra Low Input.

The CDR3 has 13 residues. Germline assignment: CDR1 DFQATT and CDR2 SNEGSKA (reference sequence). Between the trimmed V and J ends, which lost 1 base and 4 bases, there was a span of 11 bases. TCRdb redid the calling of the 5' RACE reads with MiXCR, one entry per CDR3 protein. The sample consists of about 85,000 distinct CDR3 sequences, 13% of them appearing once. Study-level points and caveats: Abundant clonotypes from the bulk population could have been carried over as contaminants into FACS-sorted repertoires. Some clonotypes were seen in both the CD4 and the CD8 compartments. These made up a small share and likely arose from convergent recombination.

Sequenced material: CD8+ T cells not binding an NS4B(214-222) dextramer, sorted from PBMCs, taken less than 25 days after the first yellow fever vaccination. The V call is TRBV20-1, the J call TRBJ2-7; a possible D gene is TRBD2 (6 bases). The TCR comes from a man between 18 and 29 years old who received the YFV17D yellow fever vaccine. CDR3 sequence: CSARGREAYEQYF. DNA of the CDR3: TGCAGTGCTAGAGGCAGGGAGGCGTACGAGCAGTACTTC.